This T cell receptor beta chain was retrieved from a study of OX40 agonist ivuxolimab in advanced cancers. About the study: Among those enrolled, mean age was 60 years (range about 23 to 90) and 75% to 85% were male. Three patients, one with hepatocellular carcinoma and two with cutaneous melanoma, achieved partial responses.

V was shortened by 2 bases and J by 8 bases, with 19 bases between the two germline ends. Germline V gene lookup returns CDR1 MDHEN and CDR2 SYDVKM. The CDR3 spans 16 residues. Measured with immunoSEQ multiplex PCR; TCRdb has only the in-frame clones, and not every one. The sample carries around 30,000 clones, 88% recorded once. The sequence derives from an adult with an advanced solid tumor such as melanoma, head and neck, liver or kidney cancer. The chain employs TRBV28 and TRBJ2-1; D is unresolved. The sequencing here drew on CD4+ or CD8+ T cells sorted from blood, taken in a trial of the OX40 agonist ivuxolimab. For the CDR3, the DNA is TGTGCCAGCAGTTTAGGGCAATCCCTACTCCTGGATGAGCAGTTCTTC. Its protein is CASSLGQSLLLDEQFF.